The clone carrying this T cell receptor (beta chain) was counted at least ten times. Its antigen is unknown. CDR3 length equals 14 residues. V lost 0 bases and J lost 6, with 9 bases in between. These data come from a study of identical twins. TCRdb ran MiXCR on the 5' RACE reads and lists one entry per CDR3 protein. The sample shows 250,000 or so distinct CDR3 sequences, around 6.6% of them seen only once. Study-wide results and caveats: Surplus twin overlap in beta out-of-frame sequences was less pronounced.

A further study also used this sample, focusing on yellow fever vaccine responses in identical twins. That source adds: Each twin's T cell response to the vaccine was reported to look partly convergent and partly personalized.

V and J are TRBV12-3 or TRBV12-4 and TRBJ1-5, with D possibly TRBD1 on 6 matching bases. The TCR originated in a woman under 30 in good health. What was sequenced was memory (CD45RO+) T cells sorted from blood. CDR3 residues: CASSLASGVQPQHF. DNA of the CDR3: TGTGCCAGCAGTTTAGCCTCAGGGGTTCAGCCCCAGCATTTT.